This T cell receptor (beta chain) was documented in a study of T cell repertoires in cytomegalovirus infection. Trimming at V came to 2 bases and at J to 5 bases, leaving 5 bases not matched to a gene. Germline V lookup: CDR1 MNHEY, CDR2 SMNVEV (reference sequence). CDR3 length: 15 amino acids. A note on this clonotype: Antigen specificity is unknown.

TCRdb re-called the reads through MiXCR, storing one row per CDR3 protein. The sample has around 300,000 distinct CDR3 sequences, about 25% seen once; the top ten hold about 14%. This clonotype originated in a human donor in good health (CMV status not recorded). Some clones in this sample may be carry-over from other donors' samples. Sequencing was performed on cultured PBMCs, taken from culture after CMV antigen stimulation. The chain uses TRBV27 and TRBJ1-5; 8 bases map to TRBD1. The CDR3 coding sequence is TGTGCCAGCAGTTTAACTGGACAGGGATATCAGCCCCAGCATTTT. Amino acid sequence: CASSLTGQGYQPQHF.